The sample holds many counts of the clone carrying this TCR beta chain. Its antigen is not known. The sample comes from a study of neurological immune-mediated disorders. Study background: The multiple sclerosis group of some 35 included some 30 relapsing-remitting and 3 secondary progressive patients.

Findings and caveats of the study: The greatest TCR clonal expansion occurred in HTLV-1-associated myelopathy and the least in multiple sclerosis, which fell below healthy controls. Among 34 multiple sclerosis patients, phylogenetic grouping put the repertoires of 18 into a single related-CDR3 cluster, a possible signature. Across subjects, expanded clones had no CDR3 amino acid sequences in common, pointing to private repertoires in all groups.

Each CDR3 protein gets one entry after TCRdb re-called the 5' RACE reads with MiXCR. Of over 35,000 distinct CDR3 sequences listed, approximately 2.4% are singletons. The sequenced material came from PBMCs. This TCR was sampled from a man aged 25-45 years with multiple sclerosis.

CDR3 in amino acids: CSAILEGNYNSPLHF. The CDR3 coding sequence is TGCAGTGCTATCTTAGAAGGGAACTATAATTCACCCCTCCACTTT. This rearrangement joins TRBV20-1 to TRBJ1-6; no definite D call. The germline V gene encodes CDR1 DFQATT and CDR2 SNEGSKA (reference sequence). V was shortened by 4 bases and J by 3 bases, with 13 bases between the two germline ends. CDR3 size: 15 residues.